The 9 T cell receptor beta chains presented below share a single source sample, sequenced in a study of identical twins. From the 5' RACE reads, TCRdb called clonotypes with MiXCR, one entry per CDR3 protein. The repertoire holds approximately 530,000 distinct CDR3 sequences, with under 25% as singletons. The same data also contributed to another study, on yellow fever vaccine responses in identical twins.

What was sequenced was CD4+ T cells sorted from blood. All receptors come from a woman younger than 35 in good health.

This clonotype occurred a few times. This chain uses TRBV10-3 with TRBJ2-5; D not resolved. The CDR3 contains 14 residues. From germline, CDR1 is ENHRY and CDR2 SYGVKD. Trimming removed 0 bases at V and 5 bases at J, with 10 bases between. CDR3 nucleotide sequence: TGTGCCATCAGTGAGTCTGGCGCGTTGGAGACCCAGTACTTC. This sequence encodes CAISESGALETQYF.

The table lists this clonotype with a few counts. The chain joins TRBV9 to TRBJ2-6; D is possibly TRBD1 (6 bases). The CDR3 extends over 18 amino acids. The V end was cut by 4 bases, the J end by 0 bases, with 17 bases between. The germline CDR1 and CDR2 sequences are SGDLS and YYNGEE. This chain's CDR3 is CASSPLASRGSGANVLTF. The DNA for the CDR3 is TGTGCCAGCAGCCCCCTCGCGAGCAGGGGCTCTGGGGCCAACGTCCTGACTTTC. Supplemented by reference TRBV9 and TRBJ2-6, the full variable domain reads DSGVTQTPKHLITATGQRVTLRCSPRSGDLSVYWYQQSLDQGLQFLIQYYNGEERAKGNILERFSAQQFPDLHSELNLSSLELGDSALYFCASSPLASRGSGANVLTFGAGSRLTVL.

The rearrangement uses TRBV28 and TRBJ2-3; 9 bases map to TRBD2. This CDR3 contains 20 residues. Trimming cost V 8 bases and J 3 bases; bases outside gene matches: 24. The germline gives CDR1 MDHEN, CDR2 SYDVKM. The CDR3 nucleotides are TGTGCCAGCGGCACCCAACCGGGACTAGCAAGGGGGAGAGGGACAGATACGCAGTATTTT. Amino acids: CASGTQPGLARGRGTDTQYF.

This clonotype has a handful of counts. The V call is TRBV4-1, the J call TRBJ1-2; no clear D gene. Germline-derived CDR1 and CDR2 are MGHRA and YSYEKL. V was clipped by 0 bases and J by 4 bases, with 12 bases between them. CDR3 length equals 15 residues. The CDR3 nucleotides read TGCGCCAGCAGCCAAGATGTTTCGTTGATCTATGGCTACACCTTC. Its protein product is CASSQDVSLIYGYTF.

The gene calls are TRBV5-5 and TRBJ2-1; D may be TRBD1 (6 bases). V was trimmed by 4 bases and J by 0 bases, leaving 14 bases between them. The CDR3 loop spans 16 amino acids. CDR1 SGHKS and CDR2 YYEKEE come from the germline V gene (reference sequence). The CDR3 sequence: CASSPTRGFSYNEQFF. As DNA, the CDR3 is TGTGCCAGCAGCCCGACAAGGGGGTTCTCCTACAATGAGCAGTTCTTC.

The genes are TRBV20-1 and TRBJ2-2; TRBD1 matches at 9 bases. The V and J ends lost 4 bases and 1 base, in that order; junction bases with no gene match: 4. Germline lookup yields CDR1 DFQATT and CDR2 SNEGSKA (reference sequence). The CDR3 loop spans 15 amino acids. CDR3 region: CSAKDRGKNTGELFF. CDR3 DNA sequence: TGCAGTGCTAAAGACAGGGGGAAGAACACCGGGGAGCTGTTTTTT.

In its sample, this clonotype was seen a few times. The chain combines TRBV5-1 with TRBJ1-2; D call uncertain. The germline V gene encodes CDR1 SGHRS and CDR2 YFSETQ. The CDR3 extends over 15 amino acids. V lost 0 bases, J lost 3 bases, and 12 bases lay in between. CDR3 in amino acids: CASSLGPKSDYGYTF. Written as DNA, the CDR3 is TGCGCCAGCAGCTTGGGGCCGAAGTCTGACTATGGCTACACCTTC.

The chain's CDR3 is CASSEADPGRTLSPLHF. The CDR3 bases are TGTGCCAGCAGTGAAGCGGATCCGGGACGGACGCTTTCACCCCTCCACTTT. This sequence joins TRBV6-1 and TRBJ1-6; possibly TRBD1 for D (5 bases). Trimming cost V 0 bases and J 9 bases, with 18 bases left between them. Germline lookup yields CDR1 MNHNS and CDR2 SASEGT. CDR3 length: 17 amino acids.

The genes are TRBV2 and TRBJ2-1, with a weak D call TRBD2 (6 bases). Per the germline V gene, CDR1 is SNHLY and CDR2 is FYNNEI. The CDR3 loop spans 12 amino acids. V dropped 4 bases and J dropped 8 bases, with 9 bases sitting between them. The CDR3 region has the DNA TGTGCCAGCAGTGTTTCGGGGGATGAGCAGTTCTTC. It translates to CASSVSGDEQFF.